These T cell receptor beta chains were read from a single sample in a study of OX40 agonist ivuxolimab in advanced cancers. TCRdb keeps only in-frame clones here, not all; method: immunoSEQ multiplex PCR. The repertoire holds fewer than 45,000 clones, with around three quarters as singletons. Here the sequenced sample was CD4+ or CD8+ T cells sorted from blood, taken in a trial of the OX40 agonist ivuxolimab. All receptors derive from an adult with an advanced solid tumor such as melanoma, head and neck, liver or kidney cancer. Both conserved end residues are part of each CDR3. The D gene is left open where the match is weak. Some rows mark clone size as missing; the rest say once, few, many or name a class of expanded clone.

D gene	clone size	V gene	J gene	CDR3 protein	CDR3 DNA
.	.	TRBV5-1	TRBJ1-6	CASSLGGSSYNSPLHF	TGCGCCAGCAGCTTGGGGGGGAGCTCCTATAATTCACCCCTCCACTTT
TRBD1	.	TRBV27	TRBJ1-4	CASSLGTGYGEKLFF	TGTGCCAGCAGTCTCGGGACAGGGTACGGTGAAAAACTGTTTTTT
TRBD1	once	TRBV5-1	TRBJ2-2	CASSLRQGGNTGELFF	TGCGCCAGCAGCCTTCGACAGGGTGGGAACACCGGGGAGCTGTTTTTT
TRBD1	.	TRBV2	TRBJ2-4	CASTWDSNIQYF	TGTGCCAGCACTTGGGACAGTAACATTCAGTACTTC
TRBD1	.	TRBV2	TRBJ1-5	CASRPGGRNQPQHF	TGTGCCAGCCGCCCAGGGGGCCGCAATCAGCCCCAGCATTTT
.	.	TRBV11-3	TRBJ2-7	CASSLGQLSEQYF	TGTGCCAGCAGCTTAGGACAGCTAAGCGAGCAGTACTTC
TRBD1	.	TRBV4-1	TRBJ2-7	CASSQGWDRAYEQYF	TGCGCCAGCAGCCAAGGATGGGACAGGGCCTACGAGCAGTACTTC
TRBD1	.	TRBV6-4	TRBJ1-2	CASSEGTDYGYGYTF	TGTGCCAGCAGCGAAGGGACAGACTATGGCTATGGCTACACCTTC
.	few	TRBV4-1	TRBJ2-2	CASSQVANTGELFF	TGCGCCAGCAGCCAAGTGGCGAACACCGGGGAGCTGTTTTTT
.	.	TRBV5-8	TRBJ2-3	CASTGSTDTQYF	TGTGCCAGCACAGGGAGCACAGATACGCAGTATTTT
TRBD2	.	TRBV5-8	TRBJ2-2	CASSLVAGGPSTGELFF	TGTGCCAGCAGCTTGGTCGCGGGGGGGCCCAGCACCGGGGAGCTGTTTTTT
TRBD1	few	TRBV6-1	TRBJ1-2	CASSEWLGGRGNYGYTF	TGTGCCAGCAGTGAATGGCTAGGGGGCAGAGGGAACTATGGCTACACCTTC
.	.	TRBV9	TRBJ1-1	CASSAQADLHTEAFF	TGTGCCAGCAGCGCCCAGGCGGATTTGCACACTGAAGCTTTCTTT
TRBD1	.	TRBV29-1	TRBJ1-4	CSARQGFNEKLFF	TGCAGCGCTCGACAGGGCTTTAATGAAAAACTGTTTTTT
TRBD1	.	TRBV6-5	TRBJ1-1	CASTDRAGNTEAFF	TGTGCCAGCACCGACAGGGCGGGGAACACTGAAGCTTTCTTT
.	.	TRBV6-6	TRBJ2-7	CASSYLGPRDEQYF	TGTGCCAGCAGTTACCTAGGACCGCGCGACGAGCAGTACTTC
TRBD2	.	TRBV5-5	TRBJ2-3	CASSLGQASGGDTQYF	TGTGCCAGCAGCTTGGGTCAGGCTAGCGGGGGAGATACGCAGTATTTT
.	.	TRBV2	TRBJ1-1	CASSGQNTEAFF	TGTGCCAGCAGTGGACAGAACACTGAAGCTTTCTTT
.	.	TRBV12-5	TRBJ1-5	CASGLGENQPQHF	TGTGCTAGTGGTTTGGGTGAAAATCAGCCCCAGCATTTT
.	.	TRBV6-5	TRBJ1-3	CASHDGATGNTIYF	TGTGCCAGTCACGACGGGGCAACTGGAAACACCATATATTTT
TRBD2	once	TRBV6-1	TRBJ2-5	CASSVLAGGRGETQYF	TGTGCCAGCAGTGTTCTAGCGGGGGGGCGGGGAGAGACCCAGTACTTC
.	.	TRBV7-2	TRBJ2-2	CASSLRGGLNTGELFF	TGTGCCAGCAGCTTACGAGGGGGACTTAACACCGGGGAGCTGTTTTTT
.	.	TRBV5-1	TRBJ1-6	CASSSQGKNSPLHF	TGCGCCAGCAGCTCACAGGGAAAGAATTCACCCCTCCACTTT
.	.	TRBV28	TRBJ2-1	CASCWGDKYNEQFF	TGTGCCAGCTGCTGGGGTGACAAATACAATGAGCAGTTCTTC
TRBD1	.	TRBV12-5	TRBJ1-2	CASGLDDWTGGGYTF	TGTGCTAGTGGTTTGGACGACTGGACAGGTGGAGGCTACACCTTC
TRBD2	.	TRBV18	TRBJ2-5	CASSPGLAEAETQYF	TGTGCCAGCTCACCCGGACTAGCGGAGGCAGAGACCCAGTACTTC
.	.	TRBV9	TRBJ1-5	CASSQGLSSNQPQHF	TGTGCCAGCAGCCAGGGACTGAGTAGCAATCAGCCCCAGCATTTT
.	.	TRBV5-4	TRBJ2-4	CASRAGVDKNIQYF	TGTGCCAGCCGTGCTGGGGTTGACAAAAACATTCAGTACTTC
.	.	TRBV10-2	TRBJ2-5	CASSPRGAVETQYF	TGCGCCAGCAGTCCCCGGGGAGCCGTAGAGACCCAGTACTTC
.	.	TRBV2	TRBJ1-5	CASSEGRDQPQHF	TGTGCCAGCAGTGAGGGGAGAGATCAGCCCCAGCATTTT
TRBD2	few	TRBV5-1	TRBJ2-1	CASSLNLMGLAGDNEQFF	TGCGCCAGCAGCTTGAATTTAATGGGACTAGCGGGGGACAATGAGCAGTTCTTC